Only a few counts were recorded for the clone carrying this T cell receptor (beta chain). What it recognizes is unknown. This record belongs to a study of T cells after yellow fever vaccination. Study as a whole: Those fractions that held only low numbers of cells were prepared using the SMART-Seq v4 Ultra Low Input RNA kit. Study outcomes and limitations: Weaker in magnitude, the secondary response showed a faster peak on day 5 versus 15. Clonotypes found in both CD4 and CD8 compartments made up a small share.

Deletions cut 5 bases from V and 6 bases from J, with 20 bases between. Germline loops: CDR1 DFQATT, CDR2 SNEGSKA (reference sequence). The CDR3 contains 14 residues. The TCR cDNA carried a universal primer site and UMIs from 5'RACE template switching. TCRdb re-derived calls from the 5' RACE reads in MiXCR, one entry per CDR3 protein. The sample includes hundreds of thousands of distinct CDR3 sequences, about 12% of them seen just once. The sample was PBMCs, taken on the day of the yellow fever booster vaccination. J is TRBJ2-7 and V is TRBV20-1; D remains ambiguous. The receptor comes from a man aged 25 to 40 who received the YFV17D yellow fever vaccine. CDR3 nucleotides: TGCAGTGCTGGAACACTTGCCGGAGCGATCGAGCAGTACTTC. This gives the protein CSAGTLAGAIEQYF.